The source of this T cell receptor (beta chain) is a study of post-analysis software for immune sequencing data. Across the whole study: In terms of disease course, relapsing-remitting, secondary progressive and progressive-relapsing multiple sclerosis were included.

The study, taken as a whole, reports: Same-batch preparations were strongly co-clustered by F measure. When patients were compared with controls, five TRBV segments were more frequent, TRBV5-6, TRBV5-1 and TRBV20-1 among them.

Included in the TCR beta cDNA libraries were unique molecular identifiers. With roughly 0.85 to 11 million T cells as the source, approximately 500,000 cDNA molecules resulted. TCRdb analysed the PCR reads with MiXCR anew, one entry per CDR3 protein. The table includes hundreds of thousands of distinct CDR3 sequences, 25% to 30% detected once. Germline V gene data show CDR1 as LNHNV and CDR2 as YYDKDF (reference sequence). V was clipped by 0 bases and J by 9 bases; unmatched bases: 6. The CDR3 loop spans 15 amino acids. A remark on this clonotype: Its antigen is unknown.

The chain couples TRBV15 to TRBJ2-4, with 9 bases aligning to TRBD1. The receptor's source is a girl aged 5 to 17 with multiple sclerosis. What was sequenced was blood. CDR3 bases: TGTGCCACCAGCAGAGATACGGACAGGGGAGGCATTCAGTACTTC. Residues: CATSRDTDRGGIQYF.